Below are 25 T cell receptor beta chains sequenced from a single sample in a study of beta chain features in type 1 diabetes. Overall study results and limits: Moderate but significant shortening of TCRB CDR3s was recorded in all four CD4+ subsets from Type 1 diabetes patients.

Their specific antigens are unknown. Since all of the isolated RNA was reverse transcribed, expressed TCRB transcripts were what got sequenced. The data were produced by immunoSEQ multiplex PCR, yet TCRdb's version contains in-frame clones alone and is incomplete. The table includes some 47,000 clones, approximately 43% detected once. Sequencing input: stem cell memory CD4+ T cells from blood. The receptors shown here come from a man aged 25-40 years with type 1 diabetes.

This clone occurred once. The genes are TRBV28 and TRBJ1-2, with D perhaps matching TRBD1 (6 bases). The CDR3 covers 12 residues. Trimming shortened V by 4 bases and J by 8 bases, and 11 bases separated the two germline ends. Germline V gene lookup returns CDR1 MDHEN and CDR2 SYDVKM. CDR3 residues: CASSSLDRGYTF. CDR3 nucleotides: TGTGCCAGCAGTTCCCTAGACAGGGGCTACACCTTC.

J is TRBJ1-5 and V is TRBV5-1; no definite D call. The CDR3 has 14 residues. Germline CDR1 and CDR2: SGHRS and YFSETQ. The V end was cut by 4 bases, the J end by 6 bases, with 14 bases between. The CDR3 nucleotides are TGCGCCAGCAGCCTAGGGAGGGAAGGTCAGCCCCAGCATTTT. Translated, it gives CASSLGREGQPQHF.

The chain has TRBV10-3 and TRBJ2-5; D unclear. This CDR3 region has 13 residues. Germline lookup yields CDR1 ENHRY and CDR2 SYGVKD. V was pared by 11 bases and J by 5 bases, with 18 bases between. The DNA of the CDR3 is TGTGCCTCCTCCCGGTTGGTCCGGGAGACCCAGTACTTC. Residues: CASSRLVRETQYF.

The chain joins TRBV9 to TRBJ2-5; D possibly corresponds to TRBD2 (7 bases). Germline CDR1 and CDR2: SGDLS and YYNGEE. The V end was cut by 4 bases, the J end by 7 bases, with 17 bases between. The CDR3 loop spans 14 amino acids. This CDR3 reads CASSSGAGALTQYF. The CDR3, as DNA: TGTGCCAGCAGCTCAGGCGCGGGGGCCCTGACCCAGTACTTC.

This clone came up once. In nucleotides, the CDR3 is TGTGCCAGCAGCTGGGGGGGAGTATCCCTGAACACTGAAGCTTTCTTT. It specifies CASSWGGVSLNTEAFF. This sequence joins TRBV11-1 and TRBJ1-1, with D possibly TRBD1 on 5 matching bases. V was clipped by 4 bases and J by 0 bases, with 15 bases between them. Germline values: CDR1 SGHAT, CDR2 FQDESV (reference sequence). CDR3 length: 16 residues.

This clone was recorded a few times. Here the CDR3 DNA reads TGTGCCAGCACTTCAGGGTGGGGCGGGAGGGGTGAGCAGTTCTTC. Its translation is CASTSGWGGRGEQFF. The V gene is TRBV7-9, the J gene TRBJ2-1, with 9 positions matching TRBD2. Germline V gives CDR1 SEHNR, CDR2 FQNEAQ (reference sequence). The CDR3 consists of 15 residues. With 7 bases clipped from V and 9 bases from J, the junction kept 13 bases outside the gene matches.

V usage is TRBV2 and J usage is TRBJ2-3; 9 nucleotides align to TRBD2. This CDR3 is built from 15 residues. The V and J ends lost 3 bases and 0 bases, in that order; junction bases with no gene match: 1. The germline CDR1 and CDR2 sequences are SNHLY and FYNNEI. The CDR3 is CASSERGGSTDTQYF. CDR3 DNA sequence: TGTGCCAGCAGTGAGCGGGGGGGGAGCACAGATACGCAGTATTTT. Filled out from reference TRBV2 and TRBJ2-3, the complete variable domain reads EPEVTQTPSHQVTQMGQEVILRCVPISNHLYFYWYRQILGQKVEFLVSFYNNEISEKSEIFDDQFSVERPDGSNFTLKIRSTKLEDSAMYFCASSERGGSTDTQYFGPGTRLTVL.

The chain is built from TRBV18 and TRBJ2-7; 9 positions agree with TRBD1. Germline CDR1 reads KGHSH; CDR2 reads LQKENI. The trim removed 6 bases at V and 3 bases at J, leaving 3 bases unmatched. The CDR3 is 13 residues long. The CDR3 nucleotides are TGTGCCAGCTCGCGGGGACAGGGCTACGAGCAGTACTTC. Translating it yields CASSRGQGYEQYF.

This clone showed up just once. The chain has TRBV14 and TRBJ1-1, with a weak D call TRBD1 (6 bases). This CDR3 region has 13 residues. Germline CDR1 and CDR2: SGHDN and FVKESK. V was pared by 6 bases and J by 6 bases, with 14 bases between. CDR3 in amino acids: CASSTGTSSEAFF. The CDR3 bases are TGTGCCAGCAGTACCGGGACATCCTCTGAAGCTTTCTTT.

The J gene is TRBJ1-1, the V gene TRBV27; D is perhaps TRBD1 (6 bases). The germline gives CDR1 MNHEY, CDR2 SMNVEV (reference sequence). The V end was cut by 6 bases, the J end by 3 bases, with 14 bases between. The CDR3 runs 14 residues. Here the CDR3 reads CASSLSRGYTEAFF. Here the CDR3 DNA reads TGTGCCAGCAGCCTCTCCAGGGGATACACTGAAGCTTTCTTT.

In the case of this clone: Germline is not matched at one junction end, which may reflect a read error. The rearrangement links TRBV7-2 to TRBJ2-7, with TRBD1 matching over 7 bases. Germline CDR1 and CDR2: SGHTA and FQGNSA. The CDR3 contains 12 residues. As DNA, the CDR3 is TGTGCCAGCAGCTCCACCGGGACAGTTCTGAACTTC. Translation gives CASSSTGTVLNF.

The chain employs TRBV5-6 and TRBJ2-7, with D tentatively TRBD1 (5 bases). Trimming cost V 0 bases and J 1 base, with 8 bases left between them. Germline assignment: CDR1 SGHDT and CDR2 YYEEEE. The CDR3 has 14 amino acids. The DNA for the CDR3 is TGTGCCAGCAGCTTGGCCAGGGTTTCCTACGAGCAGTACTTC. Protein product: CASSLARVSYEQYF.

This clone came up a few times. This CDR3 is CASRSSGTRDEQYF. CDR3 nucleotide sequence: TGCGCCAGCAGGTCTAGCGGGACGAGGGACGAGCAGTACTTC. The chain links TRBV5-1 to TRBJ2-7, with 9 bases identical to TRBD2. The V gene's germline CDR1 is SGHRS and CDR2 YFSETQ. Unmatched junction bases numbered 8, after V lost 5 bases and J lost 5 bases. This CDR3 has 14 amino acids.

The chain combines TRBV9 with TRBJ1-3; D is uncertain. Per the germline V gene, CDR1 is SGDLS and CDR2 is YYNGEE. This CDR3 region has 13 residues. V lost 5 bases and J 4 bases, leaving 10 bases between the germline ends. This CDR3 reads CASSWGEGNTIYF. Here the CDR3 DNA reads TGTGCCAGCAGTTGGGGAGAAGGAAACACCATATATTTT. Complete variable domain (other parts from reference TRBV9 and TRBJ1-3): DSGVTQTPKHLITATGQRVTLRCSPRSGDLSVYWYQQSLDQGLQFLIQYYNGEERAKGNILERFSAQQFPDLHSELNLSSLELGDSALYFCASSWGEGNTIYFGEGSWLTVV.

This clone appeared a few times. J is TRBJ2-3 and V is TRBV4-2; a possible D gene is TRBD2 (5 bases). The CDR3 is 13 amino acids. The V gene's germline CDR1 is LGHNA and CDR2 YNFKEQ. The V end lost 5 bases, the J end lost 5 bases, and 11 bases lay between the germline ends. The CDR3 is CASSALARDTQYF. The DNA of the CDR3 is TGTGCCAGCAGCGCGCTAGCAAGAGATACGCAGTATTTT.

V is TRBV19 and J is TRBJ2-1; 8 bases line up with TRBD2. With V trimmed by 1 base and J by 6 bases, 14 bases remained unmatched. Germline lookup yields CDR1 LNHDA and CDR2 SQIVND (reference sequence). CDR3 length: 18 residues. This CDR3 reads CASSIVPLAGILFNEQFF. The CDR3 DNA reads as TGTGCCAGTAGTATAGTCCCCCTAGCGGGCATTCTCTTCAATGAGCAGTTCTTC. Full variable domain (outside the CDR3, taken from reference TRBV19 and TRBJ2-1): DGGITQSPKYLFRKEGQNVTLSCEQNLNHDAMYWYRQDPGQGLRLIYYSQIVNDFQKGDIAEGYSVSREKKESFPLTVTSAQKNPTAFYLCASSIVPLAGILFNEQFFGPGTRLTVL.

The CDR3 loop reads CASRLGGTSTEQFF. The CDR3 DNA follows: TGTGCCAGTCGCCTTGGGGGGACTAGCACAGAGCAGTTCTTC. This chain uses TRBV19 with TRBJ2-1, with TRBD2 matching over 9 bases. This CDR3 has 14 residues. With 8 bases clipped from V and 10 bases from J, the junction kept 12 bases outside the gene matches. Germline CDR1 and CDR2: LNHDA and SQIVND (reference sequence).

This clone was recorded once. The gene calls are TRBV11-1 and TRBJ2-7; 9 bases are shared with TRBD2. With V trimmed by 5 bases and J by 0 bases, 8 bases remained unmatched. CDR3 length: 16 residues. Per germline, CDR1 SGHAT and CDR2 FQDESV (reference sequence). CDR3 coding DNA: TGTGCCAGCAGCCCATTAATGACTAGCGGCTCCTACGAGCAGTACTTC. It specifies CASSPLMTSGSYEQYF.

CDR3 nucleotides: TGCAGCGTTGAGGTAGCGGGAATGCAGTACTTC. Protein product: CSVEVAGMQYF. V usage is TRBV29-1 and J usage is TRBJ2-5, with TRBD2 matching over 8 bases. V was clipped by 3 bases and J by 11 bases; unmatched bases: 5. CDR1 and CDR2 from the germline V gene are SQVTM and ANQGSEA. The CDR3 consists of 11 residues.

V gene TRBV7-2 combines with J gene TRBJ2-5; no clear D. V shed 5 bases and J shed 4 bases, with 11 bases lying between them. This CDR3 comprises 13 residues. Germline V gives CDR1 SGHTA, CDR2 FQGNSA. CDR3 in amino acids: CASSLRLGETQYF. The DNA of the CDR3 is TGTGCCAGCAGCCTCAGACTCGGAGAGACCCAGTACTTC.

J is TRBJ1-4 and V is TRBV28; TRBD1 is a possible D gene (6 bases). V was clipped by 6 bases and J by 8 bases, with 16 bases between them. From germline, CDR1 is MDHEN and CDR2 SYDVKM. CDR3 length equals 14 residues. The CDR3 DNA sequence: TGTGCCAGCAGGCCGGGGGGCCGCGGGGAAAAACTGTTTTTT. Translated: CASRPGGRGEKLFF.

The table lists this clone with a few counts. The chain is built from TRBV7-9 and TRBJ2-6; D uncertain. This CDR3 spans 16 amino acids. Germline V gene data show CDR1 as SEHNR and CDR2 as FQNEAQ (reference sequence). The V gene lost 1 base and the J gene lost 0 bases, with 7 bases spanning the gap. Written as DNA, the CDR3 is TGTGCCAGCAGCTTAGGTTATCCCTCTGGGGCCAACGTCCTGACTTTC. Translation gives CASSLGYPSGANVLTF. The entire variable domain, with the rest obtained from reference TRBV7-9 and TRBJ2-6, is as follows: DTGVSQNPRHKITKRGQNVTFRCDPISEHNRLYWYRQTLGQGPEFLTYFQNEAQLEKSRLLSDRFSAERPKGSFSTLEIQRTEQGDSAMYLCASSLGYPSGANVLTFGAGSRLTVL.

The genes are TRBV6-1 and TRBJ2-1; maybe TRBD1 (5 bases). Germline V gene data show CDR1 as MNHNS and CDR2 as SASEGT. The CDR3 is 14 residues long. V shed 7 bases and J shed 0 bases, with 10 bases lying between them. The CDR3 coding sequence is TGTGCCAGCATCAAGGGGATCTCCTACAATGAGCAGTTCTTC. Its protein product is CASIKGISYNEQFF.

This clone was observed a few times. The junction and the germline gene differ at one end; a read error may be behind it. This chain links TRBV5-1 with TRBJ2-7; 7 nucleotides align to TRBD1. This CDR3 comprises 12 residues. CDR1 and CDR2 (germline): SGHRS, YFSETQ. CDR3 sequence: CASSSPGQTLNF. The CDR3 DNA reads TGCGCCAGCAGCTCCCCGGGACAGACCTTGAACTTC.

This clone has a handful of counts. DNA of the CDR3: TGTGCCAGCGGAGACTCCCAAGAGACCCAGTACTTC. Residues: CASGDSQETQYF. This sequence joins TRBV28 and TRBJ2-5, with D hard to call. The V and J ends lost 8 bases and 1 base respectively, with 8 bases between them. This CDR3 has 12 amino acids. Germline CDR1 reads MDHEN; CDR2 reads SYDVKM.